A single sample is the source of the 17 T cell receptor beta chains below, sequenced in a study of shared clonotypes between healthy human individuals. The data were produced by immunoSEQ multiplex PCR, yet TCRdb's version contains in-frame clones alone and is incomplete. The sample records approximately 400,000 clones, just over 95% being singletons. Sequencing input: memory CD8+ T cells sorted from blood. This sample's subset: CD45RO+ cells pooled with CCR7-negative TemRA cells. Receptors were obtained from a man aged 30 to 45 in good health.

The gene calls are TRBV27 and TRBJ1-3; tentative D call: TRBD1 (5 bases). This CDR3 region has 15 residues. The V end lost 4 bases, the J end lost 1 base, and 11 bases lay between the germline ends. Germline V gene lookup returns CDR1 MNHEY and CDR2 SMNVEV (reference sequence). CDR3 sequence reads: CASSSIGGSGNTIYF. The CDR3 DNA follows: TGTGCCAGCAGTTCCATCGGGGGTTCTGGAAACACCATATATTTT.

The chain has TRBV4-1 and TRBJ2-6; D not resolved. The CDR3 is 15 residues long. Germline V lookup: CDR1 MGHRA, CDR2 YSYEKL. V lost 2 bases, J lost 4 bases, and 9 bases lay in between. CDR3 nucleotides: TGCGCCAGCAGCCAACGGATCTCGGGGGCCAACGTCCTGACTTTC. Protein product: CASSQRISGANVLTF.

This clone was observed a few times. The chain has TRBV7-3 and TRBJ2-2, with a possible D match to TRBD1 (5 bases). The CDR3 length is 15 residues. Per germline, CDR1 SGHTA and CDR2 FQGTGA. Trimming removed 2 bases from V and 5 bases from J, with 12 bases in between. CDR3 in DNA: TGTGCCAGCAGCTTAGATCCCCAGGGAACCGGGGAGCTGTTTTTT. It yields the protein CASSLDPQGTGELFF.

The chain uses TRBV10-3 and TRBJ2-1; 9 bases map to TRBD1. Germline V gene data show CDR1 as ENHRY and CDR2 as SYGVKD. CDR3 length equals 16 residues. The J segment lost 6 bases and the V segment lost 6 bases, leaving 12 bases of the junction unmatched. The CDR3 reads CAIRAPPGQGSNEQFF. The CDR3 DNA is TGTGCCATCAGGGCCCCACCGGGACAGGGAAGCAATGAGCAGTTCTTC.

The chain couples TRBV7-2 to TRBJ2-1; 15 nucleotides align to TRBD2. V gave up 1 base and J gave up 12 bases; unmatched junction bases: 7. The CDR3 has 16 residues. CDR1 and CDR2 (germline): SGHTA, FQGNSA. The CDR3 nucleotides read TGTGCCAGCAGCTTAGTCGGACTAGCGGGAGGGCGAGTGCAGTTCTTC. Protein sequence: CASSLVGLAGGRVQFF.

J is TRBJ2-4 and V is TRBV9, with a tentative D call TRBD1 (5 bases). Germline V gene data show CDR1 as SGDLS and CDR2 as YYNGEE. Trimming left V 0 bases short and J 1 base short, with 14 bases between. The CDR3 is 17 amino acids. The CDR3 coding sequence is TGTGCCAGCAGCGTAGCGGCAGGGAAGGGGGCCAAAAACATTCAGTACTTC. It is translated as CASSVAAGKGAKNIQYF.

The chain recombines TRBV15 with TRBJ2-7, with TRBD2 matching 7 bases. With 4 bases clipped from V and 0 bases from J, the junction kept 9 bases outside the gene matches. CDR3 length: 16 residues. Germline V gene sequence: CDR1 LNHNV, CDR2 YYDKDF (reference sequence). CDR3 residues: CATSTQSSGSSYEQYF. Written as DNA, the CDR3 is TGTGCCACCAGCACCCAGTCTAGCGGTAGCTCCTACGAGCAGTACTTC. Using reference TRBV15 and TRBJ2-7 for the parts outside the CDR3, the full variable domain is DAMVIQNPRYQVTQFGKPVTLSCSQTLNHNVMYWYQQKSSQAPKLLFHYYDKDFNNEADTPDNFQSRRPNTSFCFLDIRSPGLGDTAMYLCATSTQSSGSSYEQYFGPGTRLTVT.

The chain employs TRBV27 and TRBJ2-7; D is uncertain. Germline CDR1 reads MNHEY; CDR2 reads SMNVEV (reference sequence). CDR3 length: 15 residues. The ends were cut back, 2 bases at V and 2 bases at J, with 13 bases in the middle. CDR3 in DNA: TGTGCCAGCAGTTTAGGACCCGTCGCCACCTACGAGCAGTACTTC. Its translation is CASSLGPVATYEQYF.

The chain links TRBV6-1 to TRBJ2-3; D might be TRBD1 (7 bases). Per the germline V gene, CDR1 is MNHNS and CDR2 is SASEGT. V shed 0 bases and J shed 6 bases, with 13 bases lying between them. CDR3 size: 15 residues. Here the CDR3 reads CASSEASTGRDTQYF. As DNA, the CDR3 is TGTGCCAGCAGTGAAGCGTCGACAGGGAGGGATACGCAGTATTTT.

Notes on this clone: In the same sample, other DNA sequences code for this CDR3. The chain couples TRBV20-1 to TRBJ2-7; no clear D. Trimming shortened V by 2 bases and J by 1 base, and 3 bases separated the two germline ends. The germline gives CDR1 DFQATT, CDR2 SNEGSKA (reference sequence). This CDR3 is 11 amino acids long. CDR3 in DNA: TGCAGTGCTAGAACTTCCTACGAGCAGTACTTC. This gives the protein CSARTSYEQYF.

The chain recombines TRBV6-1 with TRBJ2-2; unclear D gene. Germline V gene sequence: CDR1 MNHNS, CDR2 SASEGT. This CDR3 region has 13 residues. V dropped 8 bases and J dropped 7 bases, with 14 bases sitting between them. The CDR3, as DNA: TGTGCCAGCGGAAAAGGTGGTGGCGGGGAGCTGTTTTTT. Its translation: CASGKGGGGELFF.

The CDR3 coding sequence is TGTGCCAGCTCACGGGACAGCGGGAGTTTGGGTCAAGAGACCCAGTACTTC. Encoded protein: CASSRDSGSLGQETQYF. The rearrangement uses TRBV18 and TRBJ2-5; a possible D gene is TRBD2 (8 bases). Germline CDR1 KGHSH, CDR2 LQKENI. The CDR3 loop spans 17 amino acids. Trimming took off 4 bases at V and 2 bases at J, with 20 bases between the two ends.

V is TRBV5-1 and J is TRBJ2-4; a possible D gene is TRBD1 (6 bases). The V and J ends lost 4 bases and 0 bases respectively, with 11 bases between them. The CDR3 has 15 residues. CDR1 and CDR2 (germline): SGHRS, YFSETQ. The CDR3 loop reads CASSPGQLAKNIQYF. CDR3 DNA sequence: TGCGCCAGCAGCCCGGGACAACTAGCCAAAAACATTCAGTACTTC.

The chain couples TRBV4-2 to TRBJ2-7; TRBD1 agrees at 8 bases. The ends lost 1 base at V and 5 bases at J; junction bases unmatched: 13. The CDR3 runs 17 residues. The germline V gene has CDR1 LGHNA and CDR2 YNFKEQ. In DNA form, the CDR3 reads TGTGCCAGCAGCCAAGGTTGGGGGGCAGGGGGCATGGACGAGCAGTACTTC. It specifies CASSQGWGAGGMDEQYF.

The CDR3 loop reads CASGGRTLGANTEAFF. CDR3 coding DNA: TGTGCCAGCGGTGGACGGACCCTAGGGGCGAACACTGAAGCTTTCTTT. The genes are TRBV21-1 and TRBJ1-1; the D call in the table, TRBD1, was not verified against the DNA. TRBV21-1 is a documented pseudogene. The CDR3 has 16 residues.

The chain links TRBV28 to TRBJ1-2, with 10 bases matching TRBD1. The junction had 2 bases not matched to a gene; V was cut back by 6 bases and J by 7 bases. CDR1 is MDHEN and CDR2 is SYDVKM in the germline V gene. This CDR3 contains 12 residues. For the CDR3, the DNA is TGTGCCAGCAGGACAGGGGGCCTTGGCTACACCTTC. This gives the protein CASRTGGLGYTF.

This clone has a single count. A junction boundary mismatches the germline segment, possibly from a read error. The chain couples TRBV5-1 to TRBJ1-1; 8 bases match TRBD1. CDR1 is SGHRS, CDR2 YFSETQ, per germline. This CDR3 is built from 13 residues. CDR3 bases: TGCGTCAGCAGCTTGGGACAGGACACTGAAGCTTTCTTT. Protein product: CVSSLGQDTEAFF.